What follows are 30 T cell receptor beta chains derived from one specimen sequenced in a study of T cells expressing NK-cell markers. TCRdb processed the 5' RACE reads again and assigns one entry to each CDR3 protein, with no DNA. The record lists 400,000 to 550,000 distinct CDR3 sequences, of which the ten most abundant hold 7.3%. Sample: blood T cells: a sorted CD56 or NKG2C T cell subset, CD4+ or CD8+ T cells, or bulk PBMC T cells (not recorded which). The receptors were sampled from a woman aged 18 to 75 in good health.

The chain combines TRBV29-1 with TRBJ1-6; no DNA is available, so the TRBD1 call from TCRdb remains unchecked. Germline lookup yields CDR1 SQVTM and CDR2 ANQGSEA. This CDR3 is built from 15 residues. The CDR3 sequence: CSVGDRGPDNSPLHF.

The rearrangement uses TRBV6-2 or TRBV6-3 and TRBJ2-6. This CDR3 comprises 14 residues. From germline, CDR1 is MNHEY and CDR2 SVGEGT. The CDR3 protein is CASDRPSGANVLTF.

The CDR3 sequence is CASSGGDLGTDTQYF. The genes are TRBV5-1 and TRBJ2-3; TCRdb's D call of TRBD2 is untestable without DNA. The CDR3 covers 15 residues. In germline, CDR1 is SGHRS, CDR2 YFSETQ.

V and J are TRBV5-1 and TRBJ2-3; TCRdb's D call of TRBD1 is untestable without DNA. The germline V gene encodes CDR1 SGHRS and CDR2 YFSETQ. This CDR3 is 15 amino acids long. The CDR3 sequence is CASSLAGFPSDTQYF.

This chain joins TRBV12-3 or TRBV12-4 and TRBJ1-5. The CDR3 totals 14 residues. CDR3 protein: CASTLQAANQPQHF.

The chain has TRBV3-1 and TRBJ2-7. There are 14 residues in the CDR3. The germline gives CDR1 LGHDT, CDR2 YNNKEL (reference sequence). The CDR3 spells CASSQFTGVYEQYF.

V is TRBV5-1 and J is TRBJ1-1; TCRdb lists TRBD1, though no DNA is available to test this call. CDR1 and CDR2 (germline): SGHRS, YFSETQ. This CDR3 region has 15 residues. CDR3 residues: CASSPGTGLRTEAFF.

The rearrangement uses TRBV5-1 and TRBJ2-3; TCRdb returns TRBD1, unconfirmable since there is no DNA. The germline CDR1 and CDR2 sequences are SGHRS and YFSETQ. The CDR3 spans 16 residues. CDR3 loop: CASSTDPAGNTDTQYF.

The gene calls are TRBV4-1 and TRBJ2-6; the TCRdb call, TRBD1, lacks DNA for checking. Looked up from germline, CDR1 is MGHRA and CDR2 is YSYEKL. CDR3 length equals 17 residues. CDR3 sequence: CASSQAGQFSGANVLTF.

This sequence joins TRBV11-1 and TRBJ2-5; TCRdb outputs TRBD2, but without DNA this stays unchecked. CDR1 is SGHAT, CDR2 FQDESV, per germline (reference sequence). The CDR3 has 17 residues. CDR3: CASSPGLAGYLGETQYF.

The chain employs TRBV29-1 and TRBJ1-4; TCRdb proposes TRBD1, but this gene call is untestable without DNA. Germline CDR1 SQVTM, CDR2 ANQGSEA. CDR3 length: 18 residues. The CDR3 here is CSVEDPGTGGFTNEKLFF. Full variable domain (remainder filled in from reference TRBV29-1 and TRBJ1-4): SAVISQKPSRDICQRGTSLTIQCQVDSQVTMMFWYRQQPGQSLTLIATANQGSEATYESGFVIDKFPISRPNLTFSTLTVSNMSPEDSSIYLCSVEDPGTGGFTNEKLFFGSGTQLSVL.

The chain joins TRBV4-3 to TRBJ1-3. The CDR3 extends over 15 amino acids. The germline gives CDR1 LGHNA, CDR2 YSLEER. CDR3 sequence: CASSQDLALGNTIYF.

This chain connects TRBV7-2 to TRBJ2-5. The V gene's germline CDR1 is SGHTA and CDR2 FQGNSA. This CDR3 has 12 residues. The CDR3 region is CASSVFQETQYF. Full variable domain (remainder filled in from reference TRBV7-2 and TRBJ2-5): GAGVSQSPSNKVTEKGKDVELRCDPISGHTALYWYRQSLGQGLEFLIYFQGNSAPDKSGLPSDRFSAERTGGSVSTLTIQRTQQEDSAVYLCASSVFQETQYFGPGTRLLVL.

The CDR3 spells CASSPMGPGGETQYF. The V call is TRBV7-7, the J call TRBJ2-5; TCRdb indicates TRBD1, and absent DNA this call remains unverified. From germline, CDR1 is SSHAT and CDR2 FNYEAQ (reference sequence). This CDR3 region has 15 residues. Looking up the rest from reference TRBV7-7 and TRBJ2-5 gives the full variable domain: GAGVSQSPRYKVTKRGQDVTLRCDPISSHATLYWYQQALGQGPEFLTYFNYEAQPDKSGLPSDRFSAERPEGSISTLTIQRTEQRDSAMYRCASSPMGPGGETQYFGPGTRLLVL.

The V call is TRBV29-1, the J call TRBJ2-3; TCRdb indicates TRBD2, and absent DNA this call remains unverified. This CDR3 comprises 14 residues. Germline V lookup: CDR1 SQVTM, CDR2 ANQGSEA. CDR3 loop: CSVVGGEYTDTQYF.

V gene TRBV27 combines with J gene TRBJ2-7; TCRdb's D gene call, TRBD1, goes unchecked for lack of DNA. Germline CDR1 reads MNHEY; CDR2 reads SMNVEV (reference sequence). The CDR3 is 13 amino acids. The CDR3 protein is CASSGGPSYEQYF.

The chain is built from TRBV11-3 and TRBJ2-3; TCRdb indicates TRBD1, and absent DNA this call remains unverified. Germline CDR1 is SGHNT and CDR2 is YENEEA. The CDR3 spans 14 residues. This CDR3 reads CASSLSRGTDTQYF.

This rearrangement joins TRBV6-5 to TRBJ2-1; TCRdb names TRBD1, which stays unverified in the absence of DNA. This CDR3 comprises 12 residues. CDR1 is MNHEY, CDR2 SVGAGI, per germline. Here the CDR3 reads CASSYKGNEQFF.

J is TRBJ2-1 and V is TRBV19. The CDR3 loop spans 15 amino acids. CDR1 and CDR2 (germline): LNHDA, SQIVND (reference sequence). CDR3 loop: CASSPLVGVDNEQFF.

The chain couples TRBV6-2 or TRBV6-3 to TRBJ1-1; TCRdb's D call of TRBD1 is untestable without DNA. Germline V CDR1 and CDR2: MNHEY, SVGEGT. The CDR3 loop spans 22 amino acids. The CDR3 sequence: CASSYSLPWVRPSPAPNTEAFF.

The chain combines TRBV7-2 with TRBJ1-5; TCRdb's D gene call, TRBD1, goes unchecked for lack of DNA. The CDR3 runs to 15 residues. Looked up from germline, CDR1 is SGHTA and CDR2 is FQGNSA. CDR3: CASSPGDSSNQPQHF.

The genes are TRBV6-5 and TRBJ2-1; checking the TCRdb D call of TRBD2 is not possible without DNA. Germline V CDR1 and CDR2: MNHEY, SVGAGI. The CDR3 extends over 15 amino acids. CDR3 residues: CATTSGTSAYNEQFF.

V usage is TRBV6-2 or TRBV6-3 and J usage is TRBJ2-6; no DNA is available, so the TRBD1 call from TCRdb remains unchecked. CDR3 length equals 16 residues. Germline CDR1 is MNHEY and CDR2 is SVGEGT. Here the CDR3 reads CASSETGNSGANVLTF.

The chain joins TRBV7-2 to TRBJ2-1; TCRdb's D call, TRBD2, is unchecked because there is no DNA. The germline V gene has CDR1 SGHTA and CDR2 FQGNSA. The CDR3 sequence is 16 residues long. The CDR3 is CASSLGGAGGHNEQFF. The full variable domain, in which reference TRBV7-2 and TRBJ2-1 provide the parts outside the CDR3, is GAGVSQSPSNKVTEKGKDVELRCDPISGHTALYWYRQSLGQGLEFLIYFQGNSAPDKSGLPSDRFSAERTGGSVSTLTIQRTQQEDSAVYLCASSLGGAGGHNEQFFGPGTRLTVL.

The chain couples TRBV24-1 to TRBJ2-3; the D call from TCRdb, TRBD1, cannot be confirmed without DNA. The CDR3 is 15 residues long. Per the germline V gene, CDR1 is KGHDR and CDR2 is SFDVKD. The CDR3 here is CATSDPAGAGDTQYF.

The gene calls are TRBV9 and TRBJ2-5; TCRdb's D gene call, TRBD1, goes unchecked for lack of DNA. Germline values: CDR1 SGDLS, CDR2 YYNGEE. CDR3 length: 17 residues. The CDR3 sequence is CASSGGAGGGIQETQYF.

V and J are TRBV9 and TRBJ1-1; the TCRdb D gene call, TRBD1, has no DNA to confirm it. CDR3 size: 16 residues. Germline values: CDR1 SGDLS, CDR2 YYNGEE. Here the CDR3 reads CASSPRTVWGDTEAFF.

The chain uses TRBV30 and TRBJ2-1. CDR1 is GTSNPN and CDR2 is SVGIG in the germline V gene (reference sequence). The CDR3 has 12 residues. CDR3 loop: CAWSVRINEQFF.

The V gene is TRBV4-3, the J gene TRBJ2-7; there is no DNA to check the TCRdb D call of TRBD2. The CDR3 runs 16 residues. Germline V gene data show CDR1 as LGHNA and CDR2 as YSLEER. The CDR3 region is CASSQDGGLPPYEQYF.

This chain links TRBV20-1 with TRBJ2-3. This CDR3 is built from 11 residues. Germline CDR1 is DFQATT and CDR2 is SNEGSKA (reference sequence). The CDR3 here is CSARDYDTQYF.